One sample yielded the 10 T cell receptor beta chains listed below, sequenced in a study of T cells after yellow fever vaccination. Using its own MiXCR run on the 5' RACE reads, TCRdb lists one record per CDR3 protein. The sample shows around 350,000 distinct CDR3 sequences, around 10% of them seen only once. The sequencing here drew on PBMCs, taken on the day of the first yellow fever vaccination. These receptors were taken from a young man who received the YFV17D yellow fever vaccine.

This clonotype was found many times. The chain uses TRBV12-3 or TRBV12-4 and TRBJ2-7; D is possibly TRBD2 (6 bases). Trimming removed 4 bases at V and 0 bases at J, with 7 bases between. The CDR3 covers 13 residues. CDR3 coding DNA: TGTGCCAGCAGTTCGGGACTCTCCTACGAGCAGTACTTC. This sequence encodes CASSSGLSYEQYF.

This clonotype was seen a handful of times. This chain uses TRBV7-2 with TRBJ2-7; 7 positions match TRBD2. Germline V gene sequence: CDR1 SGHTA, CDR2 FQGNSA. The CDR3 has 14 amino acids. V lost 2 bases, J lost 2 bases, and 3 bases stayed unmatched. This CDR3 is CASSLNRGAYEQYF. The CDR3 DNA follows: TGTGCCAGCAGCTTAAATCGGGGGGCCTACGAGCAGTACTTC.

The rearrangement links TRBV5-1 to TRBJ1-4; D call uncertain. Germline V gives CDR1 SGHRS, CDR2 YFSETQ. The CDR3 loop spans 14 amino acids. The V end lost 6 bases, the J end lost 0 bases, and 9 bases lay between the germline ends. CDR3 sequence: CASTKDSTNEKLFF. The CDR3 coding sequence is TGCGCCAGCACCAAGGATTCAACTAATGAAAAACTGTTTTTT.

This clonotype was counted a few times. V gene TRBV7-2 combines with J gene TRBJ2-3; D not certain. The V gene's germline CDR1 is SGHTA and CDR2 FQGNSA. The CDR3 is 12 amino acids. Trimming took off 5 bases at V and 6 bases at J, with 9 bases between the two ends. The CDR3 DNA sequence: TGTGCCAGCAGCCCCCATCGGGATACGCAGTATTTT. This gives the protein CASSPHRDTQYF.

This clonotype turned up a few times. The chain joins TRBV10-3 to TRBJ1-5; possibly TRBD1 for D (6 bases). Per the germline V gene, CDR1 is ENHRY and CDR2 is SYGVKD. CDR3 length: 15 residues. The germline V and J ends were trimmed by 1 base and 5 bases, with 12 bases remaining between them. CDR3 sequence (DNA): TGTGCCATCAGTGAGTTCGGGGGGCGGGATCAGCCCCAGCATTTT. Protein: CAISEFGGRDQPQHF.

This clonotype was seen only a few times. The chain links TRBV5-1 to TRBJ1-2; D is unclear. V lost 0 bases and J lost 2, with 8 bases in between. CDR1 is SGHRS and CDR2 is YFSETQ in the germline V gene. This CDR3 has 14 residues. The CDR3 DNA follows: TGCGCCAGCAGCTTGGCCCCCAGGAACTATGGCTACACCTTC. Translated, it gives CASSLAPRNYGYTF.

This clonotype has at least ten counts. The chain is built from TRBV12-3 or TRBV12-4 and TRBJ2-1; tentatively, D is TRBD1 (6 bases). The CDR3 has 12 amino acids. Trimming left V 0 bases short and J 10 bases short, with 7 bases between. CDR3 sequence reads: CASSLAGAEQFF. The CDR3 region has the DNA TGTGCCAGCAGTTTAGCGGGGGCCGAGCAGTTCTTC.

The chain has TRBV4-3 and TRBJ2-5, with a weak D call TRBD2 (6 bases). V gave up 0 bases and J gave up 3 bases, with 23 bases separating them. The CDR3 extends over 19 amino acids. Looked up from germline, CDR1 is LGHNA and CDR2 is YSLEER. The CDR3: CASSQEGGRPRDFKETQYF. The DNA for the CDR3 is TGCGCCAGCAGCCAAGAAGGAGGACGGCCAAGGGACTTTAAAGAGACCCAGTACTTC.

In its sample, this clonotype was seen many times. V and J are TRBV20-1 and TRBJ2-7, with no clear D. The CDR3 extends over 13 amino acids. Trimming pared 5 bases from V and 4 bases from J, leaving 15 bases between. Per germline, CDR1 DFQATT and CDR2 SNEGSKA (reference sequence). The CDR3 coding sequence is TGCAGTGCTGTCGACCCCCCGAGGTACGAGCAGTACTTC. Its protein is CSAVDPPRYEQYF.

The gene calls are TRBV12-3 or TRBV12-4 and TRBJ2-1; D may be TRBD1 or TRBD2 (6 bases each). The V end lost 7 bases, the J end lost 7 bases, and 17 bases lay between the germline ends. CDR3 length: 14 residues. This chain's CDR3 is CASTLRRGQNEQFF. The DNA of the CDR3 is TGTGCCAGCACCCTGAGACGGGGGCAGAATGAGCAGTTCTTC.